A selection of T cell receptor beta chains follows, all from one sample in a study of blood T cell repertoires in COVID-19. Here immunoSEQ multiplex PCR was the method, and the copy in TCRdb shows in-frame clones only, minus some. Of 210,000 or so clones in the sample, approximately 88% are singletons; the top ten hold about 7%. Sequencing was performed on peripheral blood. The receptors come from a man aged 40-49 years with acute or convalescent COVID-19. Both conserved end residues are part of each CDR3. D genes are given only for firm matches. Clone size, where shown, is once, few, many, or a class for clones that have expanded.

DNA,CDR3,D,J,size,V
TGTGCCAGCTCACCCTTCGGACAGGGAGTGACTGAAGCTTTCTTT,CASSPFGQGVTEAFF,TRBD1,TRBJ1-1,NA,TRBV18
TGTGCCAGCAGCCTTACTAGCGGGGGGGGCAACAATGAGCAGTTCTTC,CASSLTSGGGNNEQFF,TRBD2,TRBJ2-1,NA,TRBV7-2
TGTGCCAGCAGCCCCCTAGATCGGGGGTTGCATGGCTACACCTTC,CASSPLDRGLHGYTF,NA,TRBJ1-2,NA,TRBV7-9
TGTGCCAGCAGGCGTCGACTGTTGAACACTGAAGCTTTCTTT,CASRRRLLNTEAFF,NA,TRBJ1-1,once,TRBV6-5
TGCGCCAGCAGCGCCCCGGGGAGGGATACGCAGTATTTT,CASSAPGRDTQYF,NA,TRBJ2-3,NA,TRBV4-1
TGTGCCAGCAGTATTACCCTGACAGGGAGAATCGGCTACACCTTC,CASSITLTGRIGYTF,TRBD1,TRBJ1-2,NA,TRBV5-6
TGTGCCAGCAGATACGAACGGAGTCAGCCCCAGCATTTT,CASRYERSQPQHF,NA,TRBJ1-5,NA,TRBV6-5
TGTGCCAGTAGTATGGGTCCAGGGGGGACTGGTAATCAGCCCCAGCATTTT,CASSMGPGGTGNQPQHF,TRBD1,TRBJ1-5,NA,TRBV19
TGTGCCAGCTCGCCTGGGCCTGAAGCTTTCTTT,CASSPGPEAFF,NA,TRBJ1-1,NA,TRBV18
TGCGCCAGCAGCTCCGAACAGGGGGCGACCACTGAAGCTTTCTTT,CASSSEQGATTEAFF,TRBD1,TRBJ1-1,once,TRBV5-1
TGTGCCAGCAGCTTAGATAGCGGGGGCTACGAGCAGTACTTC,CASSLDSGGYEQYF,TRBD2,TRBJ2-7,NA,TRBV7-2
TGTGCCAGCAGCTTGGGACTACACAATGAGCAGTTCTTC,CASSLGLHNEQFF,TRBD2,TRBJ2-1,once,TRBV7-2
TGTGCCAGCAGCTTAGGGGGGACAGGGGGAGGAAACATTCAGTACTTC,CASSLGGTGGGNIQYF,TRBD1,TRBJ2-4,NA,TRBV7-2
TGTGCCAGCAGCTTATTCCCTCGTCCAGGGGGCTACAATGAGCAGTTCTTC,CASSLFPRPGGYNEQFF,TRBD1,TRBJ2-1,NA,TRBV7-2
TGTGCCACCAGTGATTATGGTGGGACAGGGGGCGAGGCCGGGGAGCTGTTTTTT,CATSDYGGTGGEAGELFF,TRBD1,TRBJ2-2,NA,TRBV24-1
TGTGCCAGCAGTTACTCATCGAACCCTATAGCCAAAAACATTCAGTACTTC,CASSYSSNPIAKNIQYF,NA,TRBJ2-4,NA,TRBV6-2/TRBV6-3
TGTGCCAGCAGCCACTCTCAGGGCAACCCAACTAATGAAAAACTGTTTTTT,CASSHSQGNPTNEKLFF,NA,TRBJ1-4,NA,TRBV3-1/TRBV3-2
TGTGCCTGGAGTGTGAGGGGGCTTGAGTACACCGGGGAGCTGTTTTTT,CAWSVRGLEYTGELFF,TRBD1,TRBJ2-2,NA,TRBV30
TGTGCCACCAGTGAAGCGGGACTGATTTATGGCTACACCTTC,CATSEAGLIYGYTF,NA,TRBJ1-2,NA,TRBV24-1
TGTGCCATCAGTGGAAGTTCTAGCGGGGTCCAGATAGGGAATGAGCAGTTCTTC,CAISGSSSGVQIGNEQFF,TRBD2,TRBJ2-1,NA,TRBV10-3
TGTGCCAGCACCGCCGGGACAGGGAACTATGGCTACACCTTC,CASTAGTGNYGYTF,TRBD1,TRBJ1-2,NA,TRBV6-5
TGTGCCAGCAGCTTAAGCAGGGAAGAGACCCAGTACTTC,CASSLSREETQYF,NA,TRBJ2-5,NA,TRBV7-3
TGTGCCAGCAGCTTAGCCCCACAGGGATCCTATGGCTACACCTTC,CASSLAPQGSYGYTF,NA,TRBJ1-2,NA,TRBV7-2
TGTGCCAGCAGCTTAGGAGGGGGCGGAGGAGAAAAACTGTTTTTT,CASSLGGGGGEKLFF,TRBD1,TRBJ1-4,few,TRBV7-2
TGTGCCAGCAGTGACCGACAAGCCTACGAGCAGTACTTC,CASSDRQAYEQYF,NA,TRBJ2-7,NA,TRBV6-2/TRBV6-3
TGTGCCAGCAGTTTAACACCTTCCTACGAGCAGTACTTC,CASSLTPSYEQYF,NA,TRBJ2-7,NA,TRBV28
TGCGCCAGCAGCCCCGCCGGGGACAGGGGAAACACCATATATTTT,CASSPAGDRGNTIYF,TRBD1,TRBJ1-3,NA,TRBV5-1
TGTGCCAGCAGCTTAAGACGGGTTTACGAGCAGTACTTC,CASSLRRVYEQYF,NA,TRBJ2-7,NA,TRBV7-2
TGTGCCAGCAGCTTAGGCCCCGTAGCGGGGGGCAGTATGGCAGATACGCAGTATTTT,CASSLGPVAGGSMADTQYF,TRBD2,TRBJ2-3,NA,TRBV7-6
TGTGCCAGCAGTATAGCGGGGCCCTACGAGCAGTACTTC,CASSIAGPYEQYF,TRBD2,TRBJ2-7,NA,TRBV28
TGTGCCATCAGTAGCGGGGGCTCCTACAATGAGCAGTTCTTC,CAISSGGSYNEQFF,TRBD2,TRBJ2-1,NA,TRBV10-3
TGTGCCAGCAGGACCTGGGAGAGGGGGGCTTTCTTT,CASRTWERGAFF,NA,TRBJ1-1,NA,TRBV5-8
TGCAGCGCCTCAGCCGCCTTGGGCAACACCATATATTTT,CSASAALGNTIYF,NA,TRBJ1-3,NA,TRBV29-1
TGTGCCAGCAGCTTAGAGGCAGGGGGTAACTACGAGCAGTACTTC,CASSLEAGGNYEQYF,TRBD1,TRBJ2-7,NA,TRBV7-2
TGCGCCAGCAGTGACCCAGGGGGCGCAGAGACCCAGTACTTC,CASSDPGGAETQYF,TRBD1,TRBJ2-5,NA,TRBV10-2
TGCGCCAGCAGCCCGAGACAGGGGCAATACGAGCAGTACTTC,CASSPRQGQYEQYF,TRBD1,TRBJ2-7,NA,TRBV4-3
TGCGCCAGCAGCCTCACATCGGACAGGGGAAACTATGGCTACACCTTC,CASSLTSDRGNYGYTF,TRBD1,TRBJ1-2,NA,TRBV5-1
TGCAGCGTTGAAACCGGACAGGGCTTAGAGTACTATGGCTACACCTTC,CSVETGQGLEYYGYTF,TRBD1,TRBJ1-2,NA,TRBV29-1
TGTGCCATCAGTGACCCGACAGGGAGAGGAGAAAAACTGTTTTTT,CAISDPTGRGEKLFF,TRBD1,TRBJ1-4,NA,TRBV10-3
TGTGCCAGTAGTGGAGCACCCCACGAGCAGTACTTC,CASSGAPHEQYF,NA,TRBJ2-7,NA,TRBV19
TGCGCCAGCAGCTTGCCTAGCCCCGGGGAGCTGTTTTTT,CASSLPSPGELFF,NA,TRBJ2-2,NA,TRBV5-1
TGCGCCAGCAGCTCTGCTAGCGGGGGTAGCACAGATACGCAGTATTTT,CASSSASGGSTDTQYF,TRBD2,TRBJ2-3,NA,TRBV5-1
TGTGCCAGCAGGACCTCGGGGGGCGCGAACACTGAAGCTTTCTTT,CASRTSGGANTEAFF,NA,TRBJ1-1,NA,TRBV6-5
TGCGCCAGCAGTGAGTCGACAGGGAACCTTGGGGGTAACACCGAAGCTTTCTTT,CASSESTGNLGGNTEAFF,TRBD1,TRBJ1-1,NA,TRBV10-2
TGCGCCAGCAGTGAGTCGAAGCCGGGCAATCAGCCCCAGCATTTT,CASSESKPGNQPQHF,NA,TRBJ1-5,NA,TRBV10-1
TGTGCTAGTGGTCGGGACAGTACTAACTATGGCTACACCTTC,CASGRDSTNYGYTF,TRBD1,TRBJ1-2,NA,TRBV12-5
TGCGCCAGCAGCTTGGCCGGGTCCGGTACCTACAATGAGCAGTTCTTC,CASSLAGSGTYNEQFF,NA,TRBJ2-1,NA,TRBV5-1
TGTGCCAGCAGCCAAGACAGTCGCTATGGCTACACCTTC,CASSQDSRYGYTF,NA,TRBJ1-2,NA,TRBV3-1/TRBV3-2
TGTGCCAGCCGGGGACAGCCCACAGATACGCAGTATTTT,CASRGQPTDTQYF,TRBD1,TRBJ2-3,NA,TRBV7-3
TGTGCCAGCAGCTTAGTGCCAGCGGGGGGGCGGGAGACCCAGTACTTC,CASSLVPAGGRETQYF,TRBD2,TRBJ2-5,NA,TRBV11-2
TGTGCCAGCAGCTTAACTTCAGCGGGGGGAAACACCGGGGAGCTGTTTTTT,CASSLTSAGGNTGELFF,TRBD2,TRBJ2-2,NA,TRBV7-3
TGCGCCAGCAGTCGGACAGGAGGGAACACTGAAGCTTTCTTT,CASSRTGGNTEAFF,TRBD1,TRBJ1-1,NA,TRBV5-1
TGCGCCAGCAGAGATCCCTGGACACGCTATAGCAATCAGCCCCAGCATTTT,CASRDPWTRYSNQPQHF,NA,TRBJ1-5,NA,TRBV10-1
TGTGCCAGCAGCTCGCTAGCGGGGGGCTCCTACAATGAGCAGTTCTTC,CASSSLAGGSYNEQFF,TRBD2,TRBJ2-1,NA,TRBV7-8